This TCR beta chain appears in the sequencing data of a study of cytomegalovirus exposure and HLA in healthy donors. Turning to this clone: Its antigen is not known.

13 Jbeta primers and 60 Vbeta primers were used for the PCR. Assay used: immunoSEQ multiplex PCR; TCRdb lists only in-frame clones, some missing. This sample has roughly 170,000 clones, with roughly 87% found just once. General study results and limits: Most CMV-associated TCR beta chains appeared HLA-restricted in a later analysis. Segments of the TCR beta V type were, in most cases, productive about 90% or about 30% of the time in an earlier analysis.

Sequenced input: PBMCs. The clonotype was recovered from a man aged 50 or older in good health and CMV-seronegative.

This CDR3 reads CASSEVRGIYEQYF. The CDR3 DNA reads TGTGCCAGCAGTGAAGTAAGGGGGATCTACGAGCAGTACTTC. The rearrangement uses TRBV6-1 and TRBJ2-5; TRBD1 might be the D (6 bases). The J call may be incorrect, as the DNA end agrees better with TRBJ2-7. Looked up from germline, CDR1 is MNHNS and CDR2 is SASEGT. CDR3 size: 14 residues.